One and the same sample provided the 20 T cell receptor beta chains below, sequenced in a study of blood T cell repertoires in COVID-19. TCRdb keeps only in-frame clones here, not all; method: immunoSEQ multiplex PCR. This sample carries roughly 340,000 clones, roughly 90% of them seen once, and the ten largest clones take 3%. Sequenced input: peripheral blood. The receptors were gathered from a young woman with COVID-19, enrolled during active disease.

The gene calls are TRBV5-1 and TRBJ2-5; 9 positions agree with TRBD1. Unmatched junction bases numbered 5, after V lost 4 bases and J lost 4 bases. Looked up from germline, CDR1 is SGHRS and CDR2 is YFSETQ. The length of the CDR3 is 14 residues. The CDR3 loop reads CASSVGQGPETQYF. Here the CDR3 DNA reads TGCGCCAGCAGCGTGGGACAGGGCCCAGAGACCCAGTACTTC.

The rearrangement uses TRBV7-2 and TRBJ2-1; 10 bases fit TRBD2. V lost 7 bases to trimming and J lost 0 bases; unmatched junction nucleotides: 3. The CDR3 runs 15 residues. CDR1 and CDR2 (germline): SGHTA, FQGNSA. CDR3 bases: TGTGCCAGCACCCGGACTAGCGGCTCCTACAATGAGCAGTTCTTC. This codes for CASTRTSGSYNEQFF. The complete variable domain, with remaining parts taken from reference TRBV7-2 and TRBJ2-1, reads GAGVSQSPSNKVTEKGKDVELRCDPISGHTALYWYRQSLGQGLEFLIYFQGNSAPDKSGLPSDRFSAERTGGSVSTLTIQRTQQEDSAVYLCASTRTSGSYNEQFFGPGTRLTVL.

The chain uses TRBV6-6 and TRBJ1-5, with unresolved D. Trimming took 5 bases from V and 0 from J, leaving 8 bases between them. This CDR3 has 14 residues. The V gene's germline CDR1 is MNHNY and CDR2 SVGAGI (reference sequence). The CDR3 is CASSRQYSNQPQHF. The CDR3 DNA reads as TGTGCCAGCAGTAGACAATATAGCAATCAGCCCCAGCATTTT.

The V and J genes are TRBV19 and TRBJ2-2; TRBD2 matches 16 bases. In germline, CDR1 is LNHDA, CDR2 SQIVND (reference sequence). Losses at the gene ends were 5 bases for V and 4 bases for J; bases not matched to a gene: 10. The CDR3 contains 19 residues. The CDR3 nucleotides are TGTGCCAGTAGTGCCCCGGGACTAGCGGGGGGGCTGGTCACCGGGGAGCTGTTTTTT. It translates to CASSAPGLAGGLVTGELFF.

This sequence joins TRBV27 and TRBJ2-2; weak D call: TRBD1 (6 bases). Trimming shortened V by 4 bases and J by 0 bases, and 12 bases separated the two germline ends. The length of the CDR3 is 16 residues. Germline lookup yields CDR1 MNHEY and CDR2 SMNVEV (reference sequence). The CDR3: CASSSFRQANTGELFF. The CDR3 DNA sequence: TGTGCCAGCAGTTCATTTCGACAGGCGAACACCGGGGAGCTGTTTTTT.

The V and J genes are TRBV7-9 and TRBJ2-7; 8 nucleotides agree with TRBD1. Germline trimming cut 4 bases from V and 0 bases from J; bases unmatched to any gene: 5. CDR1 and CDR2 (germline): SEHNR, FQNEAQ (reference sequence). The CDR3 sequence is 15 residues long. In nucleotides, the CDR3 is TGTGCCAGCAGCTATACCGGGACAGGCTCCTACGAGCAGTACTTC. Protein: CASSYTGTGSYEQYF.

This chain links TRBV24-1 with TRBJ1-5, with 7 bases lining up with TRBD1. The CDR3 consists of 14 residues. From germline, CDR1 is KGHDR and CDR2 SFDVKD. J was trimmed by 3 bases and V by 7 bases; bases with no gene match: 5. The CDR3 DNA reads TGTGCCACCAGCGACGACAGGGTCAATCAGCCCCAGCATTTT. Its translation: CATSDDRVNQPQHF.

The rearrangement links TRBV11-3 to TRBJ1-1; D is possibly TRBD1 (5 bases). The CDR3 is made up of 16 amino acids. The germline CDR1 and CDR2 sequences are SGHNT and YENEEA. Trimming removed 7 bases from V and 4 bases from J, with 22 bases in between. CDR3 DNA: TGTGCCAGCAACACAACGTGGGGGGTGGGTGGCACTGAAGCTTTCTTT. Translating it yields CASNTTWGVGGTEAFF.

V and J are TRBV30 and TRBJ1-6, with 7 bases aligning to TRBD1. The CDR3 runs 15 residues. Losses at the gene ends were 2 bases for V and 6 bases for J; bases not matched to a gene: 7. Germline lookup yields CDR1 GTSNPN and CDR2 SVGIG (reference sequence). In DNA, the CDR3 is TGTGCCTGGAGTCTTCTACAGGGGAGTAATTCACCCCTCCACTTT. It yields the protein CAWSLLQGSNSPLHF.

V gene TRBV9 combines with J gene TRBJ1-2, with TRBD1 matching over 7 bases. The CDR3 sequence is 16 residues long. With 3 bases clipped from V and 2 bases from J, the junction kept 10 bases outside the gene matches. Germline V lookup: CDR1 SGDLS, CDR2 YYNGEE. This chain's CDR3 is CASSAGPGQRNYGYTF. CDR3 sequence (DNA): TGTGCCAGCAGCGCCGGACCGGGACAGCGAAACTATGGCTACACCTTC.

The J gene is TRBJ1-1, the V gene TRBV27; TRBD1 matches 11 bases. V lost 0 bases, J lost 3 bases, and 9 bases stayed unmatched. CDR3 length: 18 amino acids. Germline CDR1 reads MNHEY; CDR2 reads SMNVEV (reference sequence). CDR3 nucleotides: TGTGCCAGCAGTTTATCGAGGGGGGACAGGGGGAGATACACTGAAGCTTTCTTT. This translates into CASSLSRGDRGRYTEAFF.

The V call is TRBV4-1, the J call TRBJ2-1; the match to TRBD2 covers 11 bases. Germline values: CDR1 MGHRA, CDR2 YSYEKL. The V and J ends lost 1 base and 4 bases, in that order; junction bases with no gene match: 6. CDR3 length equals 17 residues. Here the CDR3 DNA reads TGCGCCAGCAGCCAAGGGTGGGGACTAGCGGCATACAATGAGCAGTTCTTC. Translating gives CASSQGWGLAAYNEQFF.

CDR3: CASSHPGTSITNEQFF. The CDR3 region has the DNA TGCGCCAGCAGCCACCCGGGGACTAGCATAACCAATGAGCAGTTCTTC. The V call is TRBV4-3, the J call TRBJ2-1; 9 nucleotides align to TRBD2. The CDR3 has 16 residues. Germline-derived CDR1 and CDR2 are LGHNA and YSLEER. With 3 bases clipped from V and 6 bases from J, the junction kept 9 bases outside the gene matches.

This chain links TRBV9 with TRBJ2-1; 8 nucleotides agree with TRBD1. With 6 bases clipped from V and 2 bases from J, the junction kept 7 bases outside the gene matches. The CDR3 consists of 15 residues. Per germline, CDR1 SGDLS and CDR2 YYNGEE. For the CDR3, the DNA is TGTGCCAGCACCCAGGGGGCGGGACCCTACAATGAGCAGTTCTTC. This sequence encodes CASTQGAGPYNEQFF.

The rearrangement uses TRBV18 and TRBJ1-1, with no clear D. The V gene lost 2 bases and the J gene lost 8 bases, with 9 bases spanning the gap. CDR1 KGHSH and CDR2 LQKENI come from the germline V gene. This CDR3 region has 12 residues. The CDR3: CASSPNSSEAFF. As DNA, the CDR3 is TGTGCCAGCTCACCAAATAGCAGCGAAGCTTTCTTT.

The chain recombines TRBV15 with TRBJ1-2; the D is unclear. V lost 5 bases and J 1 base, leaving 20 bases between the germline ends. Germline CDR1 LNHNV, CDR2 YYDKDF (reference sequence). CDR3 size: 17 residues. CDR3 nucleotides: TGTGCCACCAGCCCTTCCGGGAGTAAGCTTTTTAACTATGGCTACACCTTC. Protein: CATSPSGSKLFNYGYTF.

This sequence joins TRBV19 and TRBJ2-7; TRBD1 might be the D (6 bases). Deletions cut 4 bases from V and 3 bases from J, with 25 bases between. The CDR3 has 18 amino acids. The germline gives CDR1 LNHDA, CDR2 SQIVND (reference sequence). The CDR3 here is CASSKTWDTRTDNYEQYV. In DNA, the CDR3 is TGTGCCAGTAGTAAAACGTGGGACACCCGAACAGACAACTACGAGCAGTACGTC.

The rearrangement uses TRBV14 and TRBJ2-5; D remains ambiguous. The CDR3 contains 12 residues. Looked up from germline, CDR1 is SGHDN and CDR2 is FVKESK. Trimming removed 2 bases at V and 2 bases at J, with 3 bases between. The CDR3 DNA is TGTGCCAGCAGCCAATATCAAGAGACCCAGTACTTC. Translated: CASSQYQETQYF.

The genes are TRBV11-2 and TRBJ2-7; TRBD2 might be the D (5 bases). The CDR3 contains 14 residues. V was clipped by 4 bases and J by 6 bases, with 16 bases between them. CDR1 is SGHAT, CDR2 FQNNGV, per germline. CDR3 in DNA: TGTGCCAGCAGCTCCCCCCGGGGAGCGACCGAGCAGTACTTC. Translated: CASSSPRGATEQYF.

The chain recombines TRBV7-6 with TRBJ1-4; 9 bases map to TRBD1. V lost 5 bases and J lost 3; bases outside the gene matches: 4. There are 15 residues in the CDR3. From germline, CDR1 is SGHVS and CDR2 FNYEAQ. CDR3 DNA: TGTGCCAGCAGCGCGCGGACAGGGGCTAATGAAAAACTGTTTTTT. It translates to CASSARTGANEKLFF. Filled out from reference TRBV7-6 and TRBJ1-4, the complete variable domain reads GAGVSQSPRYKVTKRGQDVALRCDPISGHVSLYWYRQALGQGPEFLTYFNYEAQQDKSGLPNDRFSAERPEGSISTLTIQRTEQRDSAMYRCASSARTGANEKLFFGSGTQLSVL.